Below are 8 T cell receptor beta chains sequenced from a single sample in a study of type 1 regulatory T cells. Study-level results: Tr1 cells had a more restricted TCR repertoire than non-Tr1 cells.

Their antigen targets remain unknown. A single record per CDR3 protein comes from TCRdb applying MiXCR to the reads. The data contain around 5,700 distinct CDR3 sequences, roughly 34% of them singletons. Material: cultured type 1 regulatory T (Tr1) cells, either the whole culture or a sorted fraction (not recorded which). These receptors all stem from a human donor in good health.

This clonotype is judged medium-sized. V gene TRBV6-5 combines with J gene TRBJ2-3, with 8 bases matching TRBD1. Germline V lookup: CDR1 MNHEY, CDR2 SVGAGI. This CDR3 spans 17 amino acids. V lost 0 bases to trimming and J lost 1 base; unmatched junction nucleotides: 6. The CDR3 spells CASSYSFPTGGTDTQYF. In nucleotides, the CDR3 is TGTGCCAGCAGTTACTCGTTCCCGACAGGGGGCACAGATACGCAGTATTTT.

Turning to this clonotype: A much more abundant neighbour one base away suggests this may be a read error. The chain employs TRBV15 and TRBJ2-7; D unresolved. Per germline, CDR1 LNHNV and CDR2 YYDKDF (reference sequence). The CDR3 has 13 residues. The CDR3 protein is CATITPGAVERYF. CDR3 in DNA: TGTGCCACCATCACCCCCGGAGCCGTTGAGCGGTACTTC.

Turning to this clonotype: This may stem from a read error, because a much larger clone lies one nucleotide away. This chain connects TRBV7-2 to TRBJ2-3, with D unresolved. The CDR3 contains 15 residues. Germline CDR1 and CDR2: SGHTA and FQGNSA. The CDR3 DNA is TGTGCCAGCAGCCCTTTCAGGTCCAGCACAGAGACGCAGTATTTT. Protein product: CASSPFRSSTETQYF.

This clonotype has just a few counts. J is TRBJ1-1 and V is TRBV6-1, with TRBD1 as a possible D gene (6 bases). The CDR3 spans 14 residues. V lost 3 bases and J 4 bases, leaving 12 bases between the germline ends. In germline, CDR1 is MNHNS, CDR2 SASEGT. CDR3 residues: CASSEGGQSTEAFF. DNA of the CDR3: TGTGCCAGCAGTGAGGGGGGGCAGAGCACTGAAGCTTTCTTT.

The chain recombines TRBV18 with TRBJ2-3; 7 positions match TRBD2. CDR1 is KGHSH and CDR2 is LQKENI in the germline V gene. The ends lost 4 bases at V and 0 bases at J; junction bases unmatched: 10. This CDR3 has 17 residues. CDR3: CASSHGQTSSSTDTQYF. The CDR3 DNA reads as TGTGCCAGCTCACACGGCCAGACTAGCAGTAGCACAGATACGCAGTATTTT.

This chain uses TRBV7-9 with TRBJ2-4; TRBD2 matches at 13 bases. V lost 5 bases to trimming and J lost 8 bases; unmatched junction nucleotides: 3. The germline gives CDR1 SEHNR, CDR2 FQNEAQ (reference sequence). The CDR3 length is 14 residues. DNA for the CDR3: TGTGCCAGCAGCCCTGGACTAGCGGGAGACATTCAGTACTTC. This sequence encodes CASSPGLAGDIQYF.

V usage is TRBV19 and J usage is TRBJ1-5; D is uncertain. Germline values: CDR1 LNHDA, CDR2 SQIVND (reference sequence). CDR3 length: 15 residues. Trimming removed 7 bases at V and 2 bases at J, with 15 bases between. The CDR3 DNA follows: TGTGCCAGTACCACCCAGGTAACGGGCAATCAGCCCCAGCATTTT. Its translation: CASTTQVTGNQPQHF.

The V gene is TRBV11-1, the J gene TRBJ2-7; the match to TRBD1 covers 7 bases. CDR3 length: 13 residues. The germline CDR1 and CDR2 sequences are SGHAT and FQDESV (reference sequence). With V trimmed by 5 bases and J by 6 bases, 7 bases remained unmatched. CDR3 loop: CASSPTDRAEQYF. CDR3 coding DNA: TGTGCCAGCAGCCCAACCGACAGGGCCGAGCAGTACTTC.